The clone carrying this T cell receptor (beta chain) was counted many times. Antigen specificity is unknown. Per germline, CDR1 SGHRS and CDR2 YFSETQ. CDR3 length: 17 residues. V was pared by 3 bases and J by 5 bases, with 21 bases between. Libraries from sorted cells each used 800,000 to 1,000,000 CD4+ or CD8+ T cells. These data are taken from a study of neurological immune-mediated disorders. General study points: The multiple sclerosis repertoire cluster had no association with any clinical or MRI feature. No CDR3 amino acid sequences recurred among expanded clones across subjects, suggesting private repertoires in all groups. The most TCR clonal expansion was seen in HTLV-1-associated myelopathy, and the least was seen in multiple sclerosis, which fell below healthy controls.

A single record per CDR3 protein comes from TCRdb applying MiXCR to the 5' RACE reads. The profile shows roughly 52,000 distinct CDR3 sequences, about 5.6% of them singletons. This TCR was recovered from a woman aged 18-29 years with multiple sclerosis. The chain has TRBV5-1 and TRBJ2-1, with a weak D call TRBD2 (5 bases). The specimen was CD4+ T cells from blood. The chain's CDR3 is CASSSANPGSVNNEQFF. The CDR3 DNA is TGCGCCAGCAGCTCGGCCAACCCGGGATCCGTTAACAATGAGCAGTTCTTC.